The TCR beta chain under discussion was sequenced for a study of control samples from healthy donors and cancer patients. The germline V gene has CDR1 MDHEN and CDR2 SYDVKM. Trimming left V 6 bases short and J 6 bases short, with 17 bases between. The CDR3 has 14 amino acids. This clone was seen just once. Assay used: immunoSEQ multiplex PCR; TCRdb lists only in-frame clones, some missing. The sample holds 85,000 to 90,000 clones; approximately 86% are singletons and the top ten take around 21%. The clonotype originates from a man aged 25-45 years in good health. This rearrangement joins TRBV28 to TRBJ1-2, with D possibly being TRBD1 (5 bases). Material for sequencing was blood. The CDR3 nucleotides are TGTGCCAGCAGCCCGGCGGGGGGAAGCCATGGCTACACCTTC. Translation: CASSPAGGSHGYTF.